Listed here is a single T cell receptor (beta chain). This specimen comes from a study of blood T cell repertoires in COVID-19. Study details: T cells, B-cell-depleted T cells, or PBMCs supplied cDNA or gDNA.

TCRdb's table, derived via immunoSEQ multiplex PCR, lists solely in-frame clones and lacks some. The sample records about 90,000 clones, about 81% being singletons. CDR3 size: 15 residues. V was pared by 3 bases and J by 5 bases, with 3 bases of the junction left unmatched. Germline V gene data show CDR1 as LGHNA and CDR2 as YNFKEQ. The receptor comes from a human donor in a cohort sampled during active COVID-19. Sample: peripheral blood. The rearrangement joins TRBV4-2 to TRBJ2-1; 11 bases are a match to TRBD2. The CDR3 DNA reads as TGTGCCAGCAGCCATACTAGCGGGAGAGACAATGAGCAGTTCTTC. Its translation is CASSHTSGRDNEQFF.